The clone carrying this T cell receptor (beta chain) was counted once. The antigen remains unidentified. The sample comes from a study of vaccination effects on CD4 cells after COVID-19. V was cut by 4 bases and J by 7 bases, with 7 bases left in between. The CDR3 runs to 12 residues. Germline V gene lookup returns CDR1 LNHDA and CDR2 SQIVND (reference sequence). After expansion with viral peptide pools in the ViraFEST assay, antigen-specific CD4+ T cells were sequenced. Having been cultured for roughly 10 days, the cells underwent CD4+ T cell isolation. Recipients of the vaccine had no prior SARS-CoV-2 infection and negative nucleocapsid antibodies. Sequencing used immunoSEQ multiplex PCR; TCRdb keeps in-frame clones, though not all of them. The table lists roughly 50,000 clones, roughly 79% of them singletons.

The source of this sequence is a human donor who received a COVID-19 vaccine. The chain has TRBV19 and TRBJ2-2; a possible D gene is TRBD2 (5 bases). The sample was CD4+ T cells from PBMCs cultured with HCoV-OC43 spike peptides, taken before COVID-19 vaccination. Subset: HCoV-OC43 spike overlapping peptide pool stimulation. The CDR3 DNA is TGTGCCAGTAGTAAACGGGGCGGGGAGCTGTTTTTT. It specifies CASSKRGGELFF.